This T cell receptor beta chain is from a study of shared clonotypes between healthy human individuals. Study results and caveats: Non-shared clonotypes showed lower generation probabilities than clonotypes common to all four donors.

Turning to this clone: The antigen is not known.

Sequencing used immunoSEQ multiplex PCR; TCRdb keeps in-frame clones, though not all of them. Here the sample spans 1.5 million to 2.5 million clones, roughly 95% being singletons. Naive CD8 cells lacked CD45RO, underwent positive selection for CCR7 and left out terminally differentiated effector memory CD45RA+ cells. Sample: naive CD8+ T cells sorted from blood. The sequence derives from a young man in good health.

CDR3 region: CASSRREGHLFSSYEQYF. Written as DNA, the CDR3 is TGTGCCAGCAGTCGCCGGGAGGGACATCTATTTAGCTCCTACGAGCAGTACTTC. The gene calls are TRBV6-7 and TRBJ2-7, with 8 bases aligning to TRBD2. TRBV6-7 is annotated as an ORF whose role is uncertain. CDR3 length equals 18 residues. J was trimmed by 0 bases and V by 5 bases; bases with no gene match: 15.